The next 20 T cell receptor beta chains were all read from a single sample in a study of cytomegalovirus exposure and HLA in healthy donors. Assay: immunoSEQ multiplex PCR; the TCRdb copy retains only in-frame clones and omits some. This table holds a few hundred thousand clones, 90% found once. Sequencing was performed on PBMCs. All receptors derive from a woman between 18 and 29 years old in good health and CMV-seronegative.

V is TRBV29-1 and J is TRBJ1-3; D is ambiguous. Germline assignment: CDR1 SQVTM and CDR2 ANQGSEA. V was pared by 7 bases and J by 1 base, with 11 bases between. This CDR3 is 13 amino acids long. The CDR3 protein is CSAQESSGNTIYF. For the CDR3, the DNA is TGCAGCGCCCAAGAGAGTTCTGGAAACACCATATATTTT.

The chain couples TRBV5-6 to TRBJ2-1; 11 nucleotides align to TRBD2. The CDR3 spans 16 residues. J gave up 1 base and V 4 bases, and 4 bases lay outside the gene matches. The V gene's germline CDR1 is SGHDT and CDR2 YYEEEE. CDR3 region: CASSPRLAGSYNEQFF. DNA of the CDR3: TGTGCCAGCAGCCCCCGACTAGCGGGGTCCTACAATGAGCAGTTCTTC.

This clone appeared once. V is TRBV11-2 and J is TRBJ2-5, with 12 bases fitting TRBD2. Germline loops: CDR1 SGHAT, CDR2 FQNNGV. Trimming at V came to 5 bases and at J to 5 bases, leaving 12 bases not matched to a gene. The CDR3 loop spans 17 amino acids. The DNA for the CDR3 is TGTGCCAGCAGCCCGCTGCTACTAGCGGGGGGATACGAGACCCAGTACTTC. It specifies CASSPLLLAGGYETQYF.

This chain joins TRBV19 and TRBJ2-5, with 9 bases aligning to TRBD2. V gave up 5 bases and J gave up 2 bases; unmatched junction bases: 9. In germline, CDR1 is LNHDA, CDR2 SQIVND (reference sequence). This CDR3 comprises 16 residues. The CDR3 protein is CASSPQGAGGQETQYF. In DNA, the CDR3 is TGTGCCAGTAGTCCCCAGGGAGCGGGGGGTCAAGAGACCCAGTACTTC.

The chain recombines TRBV19 with TRBJ1-5; 7 bases line up with TRBD1. J was trimmed by 5 bases and V by 4 bases; bases with no gene match: 8. Per the germline V gene, CDR1 is LNHDA and CDR2 is SQIVND (reference sequence). This CDR3 region has 15 residues. The CDR3 bases are TGTGCCAGTAGTACCGGGCGCACAGGGGATCAGCCCCAGCATTTT. It specifies CASSTGRTGDQPQHF.

V usage is TRBV4-3 and J usage is TRBJ2-7, with 10 bases aligning to TRBD1. Trimming at V came to 0 bases and at J to 5 bases, leaving 13 bases not matched to a gene. CDR1 is LGHNA, CDR2 YSLEER, per germline. CDR3 length: 18 amino acids. For the CDR3, the DNA is TGCGCCAGCAGCCAAGAAGGCACCAGGGGGACAGGGGCGGACGAGCAGTACTTC. Translating it yields CASSQEGTRGTGADEQYF.

The chain has TRBV6-6 and TRBJ2-7; 13 nucleotides align to TRBD2. The CDR3 sequence is 13 residues long. The V segment lost 9 bases and the J segment 7 bases; nucleotides outside the gene matches: 6. Germline-derived CDR1 and CDR2 are MNHNY and SVGAGI (reference sequence). The CDR3 loop is CASCQTSGGEQYF. CDR3 bases: TGTGCCAGTTGCCAGACTAGCGGGGGGGAGCAGTACTTC.

The chain links TRBV27 to TRBJ1-1; TRBD1 matches 7 bases. The CDR3 totals 14 residues. Per germline, CDR1 MNHEY and CDR2 SMNVEV (reference sequence). The trim removed 3 bases at V and 2 bases at J, leaving 3 bases unmatched. The CDR3 loop reads CASSLTGINTEAFF. CDR3 nucleotide sequence: TGTGCCAGCAGTTTGACAGGGATCAACACTGAAGCTTTCTTT.

This chain joins TRBV5-1 and TRBJ1-1; D remains ambiguous. The CDR3 length is 15 residues. The ends were cut back, 1 base at V and 1 base at J, with 11 bases in the middle. Germline values: CDR1 SGHRS, CDR2 YFSETQ. The CDR3 sequence is CASSLLATSNTEAFF. CDR3 bases: TGCGCCAGCAGCTTGTTAGCCACATCGAACACTGAAGCTTTCTTT. Full variable domain (remainder filled in from reference TRBV5-1 and TRBJ1-1): KAGVTQTPRYLIKTRGQQVTLSCSPISGHRSVSWYQQTPGQGLQFLFEYFSETQRNKGNFPGRFSGRQFSNSRSEMNVSTLELGDSALYLCASSLLATSNTEAFFGQGTRLTVV.

The chain links TRBV4-1 to TRBJ1-6; maybe TRBD1 (5 bases). The CDR3 consists of 17 residues. Germline V gene sequence: CDR1 MGHRA, CDR2 YSYEKL. The germline V and J ends were trimmed by 1 base and 0 bases, with 10 bases remaining between them. The CDR3 DNA reads TGCGCCAGCAGCCAAGTTGGGGGGATCTCCTATAATTCACCCCTCCACTTT. This gives the protein CASSQVGGISYNSPLHF.

The chain joins TRBV14 to TRBJ2-7, with no clear D. V was shortened by 0 bases and J by 6 bases, with 3 bases between the two germline ends. Germline CDR1 SGHDN, CDR2 FVKESK. The CDR3 has 11 amino acids. CDR3 sequence (DNA): TGTGCCAGCAGCCAAGAACTCGAGCAGTACTTC. Its translation is CASSQELEQYF.

V is TRBV5-6 and J is TRBJ1-5; D not resolved. Looked up from germline, CDR1 is SGHDT and CDR2 is YYEEEE. The CDR3 length is 13 residues. V lost 2 bases and J 0 bases, leaving 3 bases between the germline ends. The CDR3 is CASSFGSNQPQHF. CDR3 coding DNA: TGTGCCAGCAGCTTCGGTAGCAATCAGCCCCAGCATTTT.

This chain uses TRBV9 with TRBJ2-1; 8 bases fit TRBD2. V was clipped by 4 bases and J by 0 bases; unmatched bases: 12. This CDR3 has 18 amino acids. CDR1 is SGDLS, CDR2 YYNGEE, per germline. This CDR3 is CASSPLGSGAYSYNEQFF. CDR3 bases: TGTGCCAGCAGCCCCTTGGGTAGCGGGGCCTACTCCTACAATGAGCAGTTCTTC.

The gene calls are TRBV28 and TRBJ1-6; 8 bases agree with TRBD1. The V gene end was trimmed by 3 bases and the J gene end by 5 bases; junction bases not matched to a gene: 0. Germline V gives CDR1 MDHEN, CDR2 SYDVKM. This CDR3 comprises 14 residues. CDR3 sequence reads: CASSLTGDNSPLHF. The CDR3 coding sequence is TGTGCCAGCAGTTTGACAGGGGATAATTCACCCCTCCACTTT.

The chain uses TRBV6-5 and TRBJ1-1, with D tentatively TRBD1 (5 bases). Germline V CDR1 and CDR2: MNHEY, SVGAGI. The CDR3 loop spans 13 amino acids. V lost 5 bases and J 4 bases, leaving 11 bases between the germline ends. CDR3 DNA sequence: TGTGCCAGCAGTCGACAGCCGGGCACTGAAGCTTTCTTT. Its protein product is CASSRQPGTEAFF.

The chain carries TRBV29-1 and TRBJ1-2, with 8 bases matching TRBD1. The CDR3 has 14 amino acids. The V and J ends lost 3 bases and 3 bases, in that order; junction bases with no gene match: 6. The germline V gene encodes CDR1 SQVTM and CDR2 ANQGSEA. DNA of the CDR3: TGCAGCGTTGATGGTACAGGGGGGGACTATGGCTACACCTTC. It codes for CSVDGTGGDYGYTF.

V and J are TRBV28 and TRBJ2-2, with D hard to call. Germline lookup yields CDR1 MDHEN and CDR2 SYDVKM. Trimming stripped 2 bases from V and 3 bases from J, with 7 bases between. The CDR3 sequence is 14 residues long. CDR3 in DNA: TGTGCCAGCAGTTTACCGGAGTACACCGGGGAGCTGTTTTTT. Protein: CASSLPEYTGELFF. Looking up the rest from reference TRBV28 and TRBJ2-2 gives the full variable domain: DVKVTQSSRYLVKRTGEKVFLECVQDMDHENMFWYRQDPGLGLRLIYFSYDVKMKEKGDIPEGYSVSREKKERFSLILESASTNQTSMYLCASSLPEYTGELFFGEGSRLTVL.

This rearrangement joins TRBV29-1 to TRBJ1-2, with D perhaps matching TRBD1 (5 bases). This CDR3 is built from 13 residues. Germline-derived CDR1 and CDR2 are SQVTM and ANQGSEA. Trimming took 4 bases from V and 8 from J, leaving 17 bases between them. CDR3 nucleotide sequence: TGCAGCGTTGCCCCCTCAGGGTCGGGCGGCTACACCTTC. Translation: CSVAPSGSGGYTF.

The V and J genes are TRBV13 and TRBJ1-5, with 7 bases fitting TRBD1. Germline V gene lookup returns CDR1 PRHDT and CDR2 FYEKMQ (reference sequence). The V segment lost 0 bases and the J segment 5 bases; nucleotides outside the gene matches: 1. This CDR3 contains 14 residues. CDR3 amino acids: CASSLGQGDQPQHF. The CDR3 region has the DNA TGTGCCAGCAGCTTAGGGCAGGGGGATCAGCCCCAGCATTTT.

The chain employs TRBV27 and TRBJ2-2; D call uncertain. The CDR3 is made up of 15 amino acids. The V end was cut by 5 bases, the J end by 1 base, with 11 bases between. Germline V CDR1 and CDR2: MNHEY, SMNVEV (reference sequence). The CDR3 bases are TGTGCCAGCAGTCCCAAGAACGGGAACACCGGGGAGCTGTTTTTT. Amino acids: CASSPKNGNTGELFF.